This TCR beta chain originates from a study of Tregs in tolerant kidney transplant recipients. Unstimulated Tregs (CD4+CD25+CD127-) and CD4+CD25- non-Tregs were sorted from PBMCs. Produced via immunoSEQ multiplex PCR; TCRdb's table is partial and in-frame only. The sample shows some 240,000 clones, approximately 83% of them seen only once. Regarding this clone: Its antigen is currently unknown.

The CDR3 runs 14 residues. CDR1 SNHLY and CDR2 FYNNEI come from the germline V gene. Trimming took 6 bases from V and 6 from J; bases not matched to a gene: 4. General study results and limits: Few patients were studied, so findings need validation in larger groups.

This receptor was obtained from a human donor in good health. The specimen was CD4+ T cells from blood. This rearrangement joins TRBV2 to TRBJ2-7, with 14 positions matching TRBD2. For the CDR3, the DNA is TGTGCCAGCAGGGGACTAGCGGGAGCTAGCGAGCAGTACTTC. This codes for CASRGLAGASEQYF.